This TCR beta chain was profiled in a study of early T cells in non-severe SARS-CoV-2 infection. Study as a whole: With bulk RNA from unsorted whole blood as input, sequencing yielded unpaired chains.

This CDR3 comprises 12 residues. V was trimmed by 0 bases and J by 12 bases, leaving 11 bases between them. Germline values: CDR1 MGHRA, CDR2 YSYEKL. The study's findings and limits: Missing private and CD4 specificities, VDJdb matching favored anti-spike CD8 responses.

In its sample, this clonotype was seen a few times. Its matching antigen is unknown. Unique molecular identifiers were added to individual cDNA molecules. Via MiXCR, TCRdb re-called the 5' RACE reads, giving one row per CDR3 protein. The data contain roughly 60,000 distinct CDR3 sequences, about 12% of them singletons. J is TRBJ1-1 and V is TRBV4-1; TRBD1 is a possible D gene (5 bases). Sequenced sample: whole blood. The TCR was taken from an adult who was a healthcare worker with PCR-confirmed SARS-CoV-2 infection or an uninfected control (not recorded which). The CDR3 protein is CASSQDAGPSFF. In DNA form, the CDR3 reads TGCGCCAGCAGCCAAGATGCAGGGCCATCTTTCTTT.